Presented here are 21 T cell receptor beta chains from one specimen sequenced in a study of blood T cell repertoires in COVID-19. TCRdb's table, derived via immunoSEQ multiplex PCR, lists solely in-frame clones and lacks some. The sample has about 190,000 clones, 65% to 85% seen once. Sample: PBMCs or T cells enriched from blood (not recorded which). The receptors originated from a woman aged 25-40 years who had recovered from COVID-19.

This sequence joins TRBV5-1 and TRBJ1-4, with unresolved D. The V gene's germline CDR1 is SGHRS and CDR2 YFSETQ. The CDR3 has 12 residues. Trimming pared 3 bases from V and 5 bases from J, leaving 5 bases between. Written as DNA, the CDR3 is TGCGCCAGCAGCTACACAAATGAAAAACTGTTTTTT. Its translation is CASSYTNEKLFF.

V and J are TRBV9 and TRBJ2-3, with a weak D call TRBD2 (5 bases). V shed 0 bases and J shed 5 bases, with 19 bases lying between them. CDR3 size: 17 residues. Per germline, CDR1 SGDLS and CDR2 YYNGEE. For the CDR3, the DNA is TGTGCCAGCAGCGTAGAGAATGGGAGAAGAGTGGAAGATACGCAGTATTTT. Translated: CASSVENGRRVEDTQYF.

In its sample, this clone was seen once. The V call is TRBV5-1, the J call TRBJ2-5; 8 positions match TRBD2. Germline V gives CDR1 SGHRS, CDR2 YFSETQ. The CDR3 totals 16 residues. V was pared by 6 bases and J by 5 bases, with 15 bases of the junction left unmatched. The CDR3 region is CASIWSPSGSGETQYF. CDR3 nucleotide sequence: TGCGCCAGCATTTGGTCGCCCAGCGGGAGTGGGGAGACCCAGTACTTC.

The chain couples TRBV15 to TRBJ1-5, with 8 nucleotides matching TRBD1. The CDR3 extends over 15 amino acids. CDR1 LNHNV and CDR2 YYDKDF come from the germline V gene (reference sequence). The ends lost 3 bases at V and 2 bases at J; junction bases unmatched: 3. The CDR3 reads CATSRTGEGNQPQHF. CDR3 nucleotide sequence: TGTGCCACCAGCAGGACAGGGGAAGGCAATCAGCCCCAGCATTTT.

This chain uses TRBV6-5 with TRBJ1-2; D is ambiguous. CDR1 MNHEY and CDR2 SVGAGI come from the germline V gene. The CDR3 is 14 amino acids. V shed 6 bases and J shed 8 bases, with 19 bases lying between them. The CDR3 DNA is TGTGCCAGCAGAAGAACTGGAGATTCCACCGGCTACACCTTC. Its protein is CASRRTGDSTGYTF.

The genes are TRBV7-3 and TRBJ1-5; TRBD1 matches at 8 bases. Germline V gene lookup returns CDR1 SGHTA and CDR2 FQGTGA. V lost 5 bases, J lost 2 bases, and 2 bases stayed unmatched. The CDR3 is 14 residues long. This chain's CDR3 is CASSVTGGNQPQHF. Written as DNA, the CDR3 is TGTGCCAGCAGCGTGACAGGGGGCAATCAGCCCCAGCATTTT.

This clone was picked up one time. This chain joins TRBV18 and TRBJ2-3, with TRBD2 matching 8 bases. The CDR3 runs 16 residues. Trimming took 3 bases from V and 1 from J; bases not matched to a gene: 6. CDR1 is KGHSH, CDR2 LQKENI, per germline. CDR3 residues: CASSPTSAGGTDTQYF. CDR3 DNA: TGTGCCAGCTCACCGACTAGCGCGGGGGGCACAGATACGCAGTATTTT.

The chain recombines TRBV12-3 or TRBV12-4 with TRBJ2-2, with TRBD1 identical over 7 bases. The V segment lost 5 bases and the J segment 8 bases; nucleotides outside the gene matches: 5. The CDR3 runs to 13 residues. The CDR3 loop is CASSLTTGGELFF. CDR3 nucleotide sequence: TGTGCCAGCAGTCTCACGACAGGGGGGGAGCTGTTTTTT.

This clone was counted only a few times. The V gene is TRBV29-1, the J gene TRBJ2-7; 9 bases map to TRBD2. The germline V gene has CDR1 SQVTM and CDR2 ANQGSEA. J was trimmed by 7 bases and V by 4 bases; bases with no gene match: 5. The CDR3 has 12 residues. The CDR3 DNA reads TGCAGCGTTGCTAGCGGGATGGGAGAGCAGTACTTC. It is translated as CSVASGMGEQYF.

This clone occurred once. J is TRBJ2-1 and V is TRBV20-1; 9 nucleotides line up with TRBD2. CDR3 length equals 19 residues. CDR1 DFQATT and CDR2 SNEGSKA come from the germline V gene (reference sequence). Germline trimming cut 6 bases from V and 3 bases from J; bases unmatched to any gene: 21. The CDR3 loop reads CSASGVGSGSGLGYNEQFF. CDR3 coding DNA: TGCAGTGCCAGTGGAGTGGGTAGCGGGAGCGGCTTGGGCTACAATGAGCAGTTCTTC.

The genes are TRBV21-1 and TRBJ2-5; the D call TRBD1 from the table was never checked on the DNA. TRBV21-1 is annotated as a pseudogene. The length of the CDR3 is 13 residues. The chain's CDR3 is CASTTDREETQYF. The CDR3 nucleotides read TGTGCCAGCACCACGGACAGGGAAGAGACCCAGTACTTC.

This clone appeared a few times. The rearrangement joins TRBV9 to TRBJ2-3; D is perhaps TRBD2 (5 bases). The CDR3 has 17 residues. The germline CDR1 and CDR2 sequences are SGDLS and YYNGEE. Trimming cost V 0 bases and J 2 bases, with 16 bases left between them. The DNA of the CDR3 is TGTGCCAGCAGCGTAGTAGCCGGGTCAGCGGCCACAGATACGCAGTATTTT. Its translation: CASSVVAGSAATDTQYF.

The chain has TRBV6-6 and TRBJ1-4, with 9 bases matching TRBD1. The germline V gene has CDR1 MNHNY and CDR2 SVGAGI (reference sequence). The CDR3 totals 14 residues. Trimming cost V 6 bases and J 6 bases; bases outside gene matches: 5. CDR3 nucleotides: TGTGCCAGCAGGACCGGGACAGGGTATGAAAAACTGTTTTTT. It yields the protein CASRTGTGYEKLFF.

The rearrangement uses TRBV6-1 and TRBJ1-6; unclear D gene. V was shortened by 3 bases and J by 4 bases, with 13 bases between the two germline ends. CDR1 and CDR2 from the germline V gene are MNHNS and SASEGT. The CDR3 spans 16 residues. The DNA of the CDR3 is TGTGCCAGCAGTGATCTTAGAGGGCTGTATAATTCACCCCTCCACTTT. Translating gives CASSDLRGLYNSPLHF.

This clone was found a few times. V and J are TRBV28 and TRBJ1-2; 8 bases are shared with TRBD1. The CDR3 runs 13 residues. The V gene end was trimmed by 5 bases and the J gene end by 6 bases; junction bases not matched to a gene: 5. Germline-derived CDR1 and CDR2 are MDHEN and SYDVKM. CDR3 amino acids: CASSPGGADGYTF. In nucleotides, the CDR3 is TGTGCCAGCAGTCCAGGGGGCGCGGATGGCTACACCTTC.

This chain links TRBV2 with TRBJ1-1; D unclear. With 3 bases removed from V and 1 base from J, the gap between germline ends came to 9 bases. Germline lookup yields CDR1 SNHLY and CDR2 FYNNEI. The CDR3 runs to 14 residues. CDR3 nucleotides: TGTGCCAGCAGTGAGGGAGGCCCGAACACTGAAGCTTTCTTT. The encoded protein is CASSEGGPNTEAFF.

Of note for this clone: This same CDR3 is encoded by further DNA sequences in the sample. The chain couples TRBV3-1 (or the pseudogene TRBV3-2) to TRBJ2-1; D is possibly TRBD1 (6 bases). Germline V CDR1 and CDR2: LGHDT, YNNKEL (reference sequence). The CDR3 totals 15 residues. Trimming cost V 3 bases and J 3 bases, with 12 bases left between them. CDR3 in DNA: TGTGCCAGCAGCCACCGCCCGGACAGCTACAATGAGCAGTTCTTC. Translation gives CASSHRPDSYNEQFF.

The rearrangement uses TRBV7-2 and TRBJ1-1; no definite D call. In germline, CDR1 is SGHTA, CDR2 FQGNSA. The CDR3 is 14 residues long. Deletions cut 1 base from V and 11 bases from J, with 17 bases between. CDR3 coding DNA: TGTGCCAGCAGCTTAGTTCAAAGGGCGCGGGAGGCTTTCTTT. This translates into CASSLVQRAREAFF. Full variable domain (rest looked up from reference TRBV7-2 and TRBJ1-1): GAGVSQSPSNKVTEKGKDVELRCDPISGHTALYWYRQSLGQGLEFLIYFQGNSAPDKSGLPSDRFSAERTGGSVSTLTIQRTQQEDSAVYLCASSLVQRAREAFFGQGTRLTVV.

This clone was detected a few times. Within the sample, other DNA sequences also encode this same CDR3. The gene calls are TRBV4-1 and TRBJ2-7; maybe TRBD2 (5 bases). V lost 0 bases, J lost 0 bases, and 12 bases lay in between. The CDR3 spans 16 residues. Per germline, CDR1 MGHRA and CDR2 YSYEKL. The CDR3 region is CASSQDYPGSSYEQYF. CDR3 bases: TGCGCCAGCAGCCAAGATTACCCGGGGTCCTCCTACGAGCAGTACTTC.

For the CDR3, the DNA is TGTGCTAGTGGTTTTTTCGGACTAGCTGAGGGTGCATCAGAGACCCAGTACTTC. It is translated as CASGFFGLAEGASETQYF. This chain joins TRBV12-5 and TRBJ2-5, with 8 bases aligning to TRBD2. There are 18 residues in the CDR3. CDR1 is LGHNT, CDR2 FRNRAP, per germline. After removal of 3 bases from V and 4 bases from J, the junction contained 16 bases not matched to a gene.

The chain employs TRBV5-1 and TRBJ2-2, with D possibly TRBD1 on 7 matching bases. The V end lost 4 bases, the J end lost 0 bases, and 13 bases lay between the germline ends. The CDR3 sequence is 16 residues long. From germline, CDR1 is SGHRS and CDR2 YFSETQ. The CDR3 is CASSMEGQPNTGELFF. DNA of the CDR3: TGCGCCAGCAGCATGGAGGGACAGCCGAACACCGGGGAGCTGTTTTTT.